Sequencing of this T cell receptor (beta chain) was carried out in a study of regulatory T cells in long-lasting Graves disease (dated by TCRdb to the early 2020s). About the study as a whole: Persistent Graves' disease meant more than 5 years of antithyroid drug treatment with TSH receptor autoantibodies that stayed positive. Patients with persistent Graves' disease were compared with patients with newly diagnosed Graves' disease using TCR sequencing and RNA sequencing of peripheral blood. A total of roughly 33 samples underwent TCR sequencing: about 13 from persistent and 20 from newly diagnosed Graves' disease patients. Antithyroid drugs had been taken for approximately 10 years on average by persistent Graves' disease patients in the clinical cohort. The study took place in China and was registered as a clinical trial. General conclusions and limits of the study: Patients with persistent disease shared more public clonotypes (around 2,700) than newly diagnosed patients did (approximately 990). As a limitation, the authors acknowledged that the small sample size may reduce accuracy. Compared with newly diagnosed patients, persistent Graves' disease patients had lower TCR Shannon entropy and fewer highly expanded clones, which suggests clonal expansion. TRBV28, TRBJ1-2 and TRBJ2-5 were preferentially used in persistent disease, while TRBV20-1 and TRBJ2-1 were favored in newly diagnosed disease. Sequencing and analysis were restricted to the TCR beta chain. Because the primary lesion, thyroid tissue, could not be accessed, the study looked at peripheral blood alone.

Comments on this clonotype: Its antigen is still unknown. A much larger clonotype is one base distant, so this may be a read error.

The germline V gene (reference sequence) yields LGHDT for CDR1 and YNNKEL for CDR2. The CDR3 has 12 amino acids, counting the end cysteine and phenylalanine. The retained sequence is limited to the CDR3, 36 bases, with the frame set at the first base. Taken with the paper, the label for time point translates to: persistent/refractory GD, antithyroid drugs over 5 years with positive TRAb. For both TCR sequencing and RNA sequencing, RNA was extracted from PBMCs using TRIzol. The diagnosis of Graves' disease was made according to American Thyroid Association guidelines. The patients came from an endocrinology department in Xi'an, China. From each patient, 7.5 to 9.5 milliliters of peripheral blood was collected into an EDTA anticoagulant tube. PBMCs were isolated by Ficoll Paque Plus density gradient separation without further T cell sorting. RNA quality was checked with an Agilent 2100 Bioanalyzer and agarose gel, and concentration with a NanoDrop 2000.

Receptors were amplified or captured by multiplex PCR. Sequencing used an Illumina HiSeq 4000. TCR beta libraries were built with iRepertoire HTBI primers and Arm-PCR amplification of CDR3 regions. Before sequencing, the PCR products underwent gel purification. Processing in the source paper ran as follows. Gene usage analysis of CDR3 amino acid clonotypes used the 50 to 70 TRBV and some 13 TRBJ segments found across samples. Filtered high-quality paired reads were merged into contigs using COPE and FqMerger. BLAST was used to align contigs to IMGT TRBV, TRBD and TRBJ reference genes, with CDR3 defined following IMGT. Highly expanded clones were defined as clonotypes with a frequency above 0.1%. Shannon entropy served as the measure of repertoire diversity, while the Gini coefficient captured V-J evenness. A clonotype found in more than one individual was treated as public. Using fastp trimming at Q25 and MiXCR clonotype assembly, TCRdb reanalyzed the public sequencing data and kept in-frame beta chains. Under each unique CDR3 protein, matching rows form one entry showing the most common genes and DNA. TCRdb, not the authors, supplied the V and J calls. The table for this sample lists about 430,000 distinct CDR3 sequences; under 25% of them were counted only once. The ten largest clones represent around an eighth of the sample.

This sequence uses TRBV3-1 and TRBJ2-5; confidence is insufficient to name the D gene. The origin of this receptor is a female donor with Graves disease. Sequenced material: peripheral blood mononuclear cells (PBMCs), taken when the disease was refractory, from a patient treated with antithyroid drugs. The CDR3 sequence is CASSLPQETQCF. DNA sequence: TGTGCCAGCTCACTCCCCCAAGAGACCCAGTGCTTC.